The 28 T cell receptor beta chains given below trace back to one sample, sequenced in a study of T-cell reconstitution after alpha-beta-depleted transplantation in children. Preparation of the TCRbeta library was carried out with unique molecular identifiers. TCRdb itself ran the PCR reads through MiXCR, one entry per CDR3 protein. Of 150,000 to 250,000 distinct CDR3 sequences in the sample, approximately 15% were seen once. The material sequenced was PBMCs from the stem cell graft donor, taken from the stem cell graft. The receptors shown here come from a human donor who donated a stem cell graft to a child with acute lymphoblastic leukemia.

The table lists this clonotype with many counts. In DNA, the CDR3 is TGTGCCAGCAGTTTTAGGGCGGGGCCCAACGGGGAGACCCAGTACTTC. It yields the protein CASSFRAGPNGETQYF. The chain couples TRBV28 to TRBJ2-5; weak D call: TRBD2 (6 bases). V was trimmed by 3 bases and J by 5 bases, leaving 19 bases between them. Germline CDR1 is MDHEN and CDR2 is SYDVKM. This CDR3 contains 16 residues.

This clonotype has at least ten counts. CDR3 residues: CSASSARGLNTEAFF. In DNA, the CDR3 is TGCAGTGCCAGTTCGGCGCGGGGCCTGAACACTGAAGCTTTCTTT. This chain uses TRBV20-1 with TRBJ1-1; possibly TRBD1 for D (5 bases). Trimming removed 6 bases from V and 0 bases from J, with 17 bases in between. The CDR3 loop spans 15 amino acids. Germline lookup yields CDR1 DFQATT and CDR2 SNEGSKA (reference sequence).

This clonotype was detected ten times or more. The CDR3 DNA sequence: TGCAGTGCTAGGGGGGGGCCTTCCAATCAGCCCCAGCATTTT. Translation gives CSARGGPSNQPQHF. The chain recombines TRBV20-1 with TRBJ1-5; a possible D gene is TRBD1 (6 bases). CDR3 length: 14 residues. Trimming removed 3 bases at V and 3 bases at J, with 12 bases between. Germline V lookup: CDR1 DFQATT, CDR2 SNEGSKA (reference sequence).

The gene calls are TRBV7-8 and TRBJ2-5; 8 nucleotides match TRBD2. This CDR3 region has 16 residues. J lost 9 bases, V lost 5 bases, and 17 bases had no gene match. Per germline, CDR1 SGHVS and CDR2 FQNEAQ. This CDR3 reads CASSLMISGKLGAQYF. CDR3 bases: TGTGCCAGCAGCCTGATGATTAGCGGGAAACTTGGGGCCCAGTACTTC.

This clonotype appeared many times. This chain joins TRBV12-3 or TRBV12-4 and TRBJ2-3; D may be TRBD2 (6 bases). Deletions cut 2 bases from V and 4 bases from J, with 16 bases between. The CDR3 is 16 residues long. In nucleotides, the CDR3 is TGTGCCAGCAGTTTACTATCATCGGGAGTTTCAGATACGCAGTATTTT. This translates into CASSLLSSGVSDTQYF.

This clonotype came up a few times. The CDR3 here is CAWSLGGGSTDTQYF. The CDR3 nucleotides are TGTGCCTGGAGCCTTGGAGGAGGATCTACAGATACGCAGTATTTT. The V and J genes are TRBV30 and TRBJ2-3, with D possibly TRBD2 on 5 matching bases. With 3 bases removed from V and 3 bases from J, the gap between germline ends came to 16 bases. The germline gives CDR1 GTSNPN, CDR2 SVGIG (reference sequence). The CDR3 is made up of 15 amino acids.

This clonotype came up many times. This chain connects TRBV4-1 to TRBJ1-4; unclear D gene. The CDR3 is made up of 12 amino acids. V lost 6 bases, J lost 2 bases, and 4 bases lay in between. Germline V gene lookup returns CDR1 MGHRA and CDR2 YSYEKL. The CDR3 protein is CASRSTNEKLFF. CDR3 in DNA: TGCGCCAGCAGGTCGACTAATGAAAAACTGTTTTTT.

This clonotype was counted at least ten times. The CDR3 is CASSPLSGQGNVLTF. In DNA, the CDR3 is TGTGCCAGCAGTCCTTTATCGGGACAGGGGAACGTCCTGACTTTC. This chain links TRBV28 with TRBJ2-6, with 10 bases lining up with TRBD1. V trimming: 5 bases; J trimming: 10 bases; junction bases outside the gene matches: 8. From germline, CDR1 is MDHEN and CDR2 SYDVKM. The CDR3 contains 15 residues.

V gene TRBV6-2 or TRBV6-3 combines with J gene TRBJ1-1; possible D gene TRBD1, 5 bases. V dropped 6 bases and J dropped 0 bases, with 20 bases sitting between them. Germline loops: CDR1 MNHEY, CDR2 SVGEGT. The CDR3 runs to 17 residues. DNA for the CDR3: TGTGCCAGCAGAAGCCGTGAGAGGGGTAAGATGAACACTGAAGCTTTCTTT. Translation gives CASRSRERGKMNTEAFF.

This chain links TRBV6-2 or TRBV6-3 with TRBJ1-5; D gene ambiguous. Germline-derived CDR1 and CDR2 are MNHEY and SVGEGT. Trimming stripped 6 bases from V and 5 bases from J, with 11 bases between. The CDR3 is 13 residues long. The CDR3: CASSTLWYQPQHF. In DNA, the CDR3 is TGTGCCAGCAGCACCCTGTGGTATCAGCCCCAGCATTTT.

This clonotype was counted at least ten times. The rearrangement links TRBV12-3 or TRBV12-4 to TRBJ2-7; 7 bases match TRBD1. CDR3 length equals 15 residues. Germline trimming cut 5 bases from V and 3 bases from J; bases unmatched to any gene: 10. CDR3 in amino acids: CASSNYRDSLYEQYF. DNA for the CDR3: TGTGCCAGCAGTAACTACCGGGACAGTCTCTACGAGCAGTACTTC.

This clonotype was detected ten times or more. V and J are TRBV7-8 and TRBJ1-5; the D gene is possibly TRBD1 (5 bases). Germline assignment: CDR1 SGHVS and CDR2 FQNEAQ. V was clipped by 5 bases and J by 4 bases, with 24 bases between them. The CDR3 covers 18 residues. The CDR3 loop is CASSRQGGTGRRNQPQHF. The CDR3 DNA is TGTGCCAGCAGCCGCCAGGGAGGGACGGGGAGGAGGAATCAGCCCCAGCATTTT.

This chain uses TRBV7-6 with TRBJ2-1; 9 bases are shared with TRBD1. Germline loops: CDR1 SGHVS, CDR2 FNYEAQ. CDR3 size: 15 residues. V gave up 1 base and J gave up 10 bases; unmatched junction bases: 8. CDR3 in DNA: TGTGCCAGCAGCTTAGTCCCGGACAGGGGTTCCGAGCAGTTCTTC. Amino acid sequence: CASSLVPDRGSEQFF.

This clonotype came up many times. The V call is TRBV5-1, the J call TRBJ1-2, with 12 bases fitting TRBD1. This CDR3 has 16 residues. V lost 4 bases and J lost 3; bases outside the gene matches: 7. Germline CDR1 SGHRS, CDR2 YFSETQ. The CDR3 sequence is CASSPTGTGGDYGYTF. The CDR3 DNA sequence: TGCGCCAGCAGCCCAACCGGGACAGGGGGCGACTATGGCTACACCTTC. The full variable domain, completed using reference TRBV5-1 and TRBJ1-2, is KAGVTQTPRYLIKTRGQQVTLSCSPISGHRSVSWYQQTPGQGLQFLFEYFSETQRNKGNFPGRFSGRQFSNSRSEMNVSTLELGDSALYLCASSPTGTGGDYGYTFGSGTRLTVV.

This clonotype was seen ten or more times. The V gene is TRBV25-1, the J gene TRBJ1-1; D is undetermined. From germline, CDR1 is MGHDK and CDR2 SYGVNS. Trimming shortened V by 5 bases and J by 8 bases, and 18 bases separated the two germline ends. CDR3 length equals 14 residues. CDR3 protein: CASSSVWAAEEAFF. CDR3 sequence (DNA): TGTGCCAGCAGTAGCGTGTGGGCTGCTGAGGAAGCTTTCTTT.

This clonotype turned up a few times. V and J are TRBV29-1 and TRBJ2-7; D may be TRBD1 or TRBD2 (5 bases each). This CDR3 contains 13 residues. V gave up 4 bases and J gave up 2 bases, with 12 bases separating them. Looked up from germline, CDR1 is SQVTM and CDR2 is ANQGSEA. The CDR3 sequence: CSVGGRGAYEQYF. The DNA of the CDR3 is TGCAGCGTTGGGGGGAGAGGGGCCTACGAGCAGTACTTC.

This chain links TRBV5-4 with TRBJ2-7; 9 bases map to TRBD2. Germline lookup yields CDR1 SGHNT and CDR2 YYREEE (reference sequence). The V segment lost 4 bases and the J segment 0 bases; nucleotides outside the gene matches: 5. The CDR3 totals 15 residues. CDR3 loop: CASSPGTSSSYEQYF. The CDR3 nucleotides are TGTGCCAGCAGCCCAGGGACTAGCAGCTCCTACGAGCAGTACTTC. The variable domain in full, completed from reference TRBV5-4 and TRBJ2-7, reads ETGVTQSPTHLIKTRGQQVTLRCSSQSGHNTVSWYQQALGQGPQFIFQYYREEENGRGNFPPRFSGLQFPNYSSELNVNALELDDSALYLCASSPGTSSSYEQYFGPGTRLTVT.

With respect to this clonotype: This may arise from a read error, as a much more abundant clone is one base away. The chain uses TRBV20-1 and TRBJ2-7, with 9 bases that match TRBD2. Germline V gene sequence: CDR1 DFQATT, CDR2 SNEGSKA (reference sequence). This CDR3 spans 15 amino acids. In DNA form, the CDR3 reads TGCGGTGCTAGAGTCTATAGCGGGAGTCTCTACGAGCAGTACTTC. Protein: CGARVYSGSLYEQYF.

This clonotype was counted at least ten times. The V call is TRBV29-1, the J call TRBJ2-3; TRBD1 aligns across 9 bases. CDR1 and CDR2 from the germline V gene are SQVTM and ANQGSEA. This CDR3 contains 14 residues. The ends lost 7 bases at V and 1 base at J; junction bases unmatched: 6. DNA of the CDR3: TGCAGCGCCCCGGGACAGGGAGGCACAGATACGCAGTATTTT. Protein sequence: CSAPGQGGTDTQYF.

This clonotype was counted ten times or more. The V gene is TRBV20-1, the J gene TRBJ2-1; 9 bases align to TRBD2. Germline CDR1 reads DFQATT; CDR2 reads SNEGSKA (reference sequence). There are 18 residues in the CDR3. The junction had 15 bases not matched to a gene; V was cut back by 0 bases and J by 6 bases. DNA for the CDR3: TGCAGTGCTAGAGACCCGAGGGTTGCGGGAGGGCCGCGCAATGAGCAGTTCTTC. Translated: CSARDPRVAGGPRNEQFF.

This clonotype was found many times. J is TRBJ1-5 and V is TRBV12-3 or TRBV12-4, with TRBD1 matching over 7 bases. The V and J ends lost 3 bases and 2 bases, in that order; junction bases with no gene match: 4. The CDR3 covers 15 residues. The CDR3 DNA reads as TGTGCCAGCAGTTTCCAGGGGGGAGGCAATCAGCCCCAGCATTTT. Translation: CASSFQGGGNQPQHF.

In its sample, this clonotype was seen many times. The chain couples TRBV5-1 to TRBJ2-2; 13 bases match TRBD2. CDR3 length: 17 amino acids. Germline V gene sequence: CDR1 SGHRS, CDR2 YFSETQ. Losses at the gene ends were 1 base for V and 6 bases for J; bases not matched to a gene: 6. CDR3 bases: TGCGCCAGCAGCTTGTCATCCGGGACTAGCGGGGCCGGGGAGCTGTTTTTT. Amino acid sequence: CASSLSSGTSGAGELFF.

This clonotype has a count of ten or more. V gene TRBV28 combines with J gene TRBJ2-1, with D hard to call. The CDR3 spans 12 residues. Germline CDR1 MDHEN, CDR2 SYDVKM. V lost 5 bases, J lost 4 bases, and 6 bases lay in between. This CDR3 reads CASSTRYNEQFF. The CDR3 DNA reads TGTGCCAGCAGTACTCGTTACAATGAGCAGTTCTTC.

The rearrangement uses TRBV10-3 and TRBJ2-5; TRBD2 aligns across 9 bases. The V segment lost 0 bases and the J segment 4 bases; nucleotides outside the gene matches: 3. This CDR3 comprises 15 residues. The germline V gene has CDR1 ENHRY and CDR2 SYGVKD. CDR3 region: CAISESMTSGETQYF. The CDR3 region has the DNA TGTGCCATCAGTGAGTCGATGACTAGCGGAGAGACCCAGTACTTC.

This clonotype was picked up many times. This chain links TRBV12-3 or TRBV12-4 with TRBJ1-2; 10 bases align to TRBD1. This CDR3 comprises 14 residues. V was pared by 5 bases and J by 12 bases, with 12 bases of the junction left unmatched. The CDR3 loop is CASSAAGTGDRNTF. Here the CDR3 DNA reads TGTGCCAGCAGTGCAGCCGGGACAGGGGATAGGAACACCTTC.

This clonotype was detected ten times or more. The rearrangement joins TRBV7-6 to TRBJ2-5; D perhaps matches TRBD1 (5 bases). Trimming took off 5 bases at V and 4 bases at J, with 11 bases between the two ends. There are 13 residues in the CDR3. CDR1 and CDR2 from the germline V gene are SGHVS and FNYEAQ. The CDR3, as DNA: TGTGCCAGCAGCCTACAGGAGCGAGAGACCCAGTACTTC. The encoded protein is CASSLQERETQYF.

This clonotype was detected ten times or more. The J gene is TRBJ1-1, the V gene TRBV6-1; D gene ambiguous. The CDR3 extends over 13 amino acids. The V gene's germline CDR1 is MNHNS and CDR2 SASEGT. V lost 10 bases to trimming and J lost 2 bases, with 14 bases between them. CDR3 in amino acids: CATTRLPNTEAFF. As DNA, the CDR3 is TGTGCCACCACCAGGCTCCCTAACACTGAAGCTTTCTTT.

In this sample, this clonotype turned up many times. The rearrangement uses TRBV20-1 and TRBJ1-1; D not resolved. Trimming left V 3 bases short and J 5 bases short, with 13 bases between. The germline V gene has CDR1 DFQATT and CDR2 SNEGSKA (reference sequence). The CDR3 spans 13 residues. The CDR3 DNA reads TGCAGTGCTAGCTTCGTTTCGGGGACTGAAGCTTTCTTT. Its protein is CSASFVSGTEAFF.